A single sample is the source of the 8 T cell receptor beta chains below, sequenced in a study of T-cell memory formation after mild COVID-19. Each CDR3 protein gets one entry after TCRdb re-called the 5' RACE reads with MiXCR. This table holds roughly 400,000 distinct CDR3 sequences, roughly 24% found once. Sequences were obtained from PBMCs or a T cell subset sorted from them (not recorded which). These receptors originate from an adult woman who had mild COVID-19 (a few samples of this study predate the infection). Cell type and time point are not known.

The CDR3 reads CSASRQGGGAEQFF. In DNA form, the CDR3 reads TGCAGTGCTAGTCGGCAGGGTGGAGGGGCTGAGCAGTTCTTC. The chain joins TRBV20-1 to TRBJ2-1; tentatively, D is TRBD2 (6 bases). In germline, CDR1 is DFQATT, CDR2 SNEGSKA (reference sequence). The CDR3 loop spans 14 amino acids. V shed 3 bases and J shed 9 bases, with 18 bases lying between them.

The chain couples TRBV20-1 to TRBJ2-3; D unresolved. The CDR3 covers 14 residues. Trimming left V 5 bases short and J 4 bases short, with 16 bases between. CDR1 is DFQATT, CDR2 SNEGSKA, per germline (reference sequence). CDR3 nucleotide sequence: TGCAGTGCTTATGTTACAAGCGAATCAGATACGCAGTATTTT. It specifies CSAYVTSESDTQYF.

The rearrangement joins TRBV12-5 to TRBJ2-5; 8 nucleotides agree with TRBD2. This CDR3 comprises 14 residues. The germline V gene has CDR1 LGHNT and CDR2 FRNRAP. The junction had 8 bases not matched to a gene; V was cut back by 6 bases and J by 5 bases. CDR3 sequence: CASGIGTSDETQYF. The CDR3 DNA reads as TGTGCTAGTGGGATCGGGACTAGTGATGAGACCCAGTACTTC.

The chain employs TRBV20-1 and TRBJ1-1; possible D gene TRBD1, 5 bases. The V and J ends lost 5 bases and 3 bases respectively, with 16 bases between them. Looked up from germline, CDR1 is DFQATT and CDR2 is SNEGSKA (reference sequence). The CDR3 is 14 residues long. The CDR3 nucleotides read TGCAGTGCTCTATCGACAGCATGGGACACTGAAGCTTTCTTT. Protein product: CSALSTAWDTEAFF.

V gene TRBV12-3 or TRBV12-4 combines with J gene TRBJ2-7; the match to TRBD1 covers 10 bases. Unmatched junction bases numbered 4, after V lost 7 bases and J lost 1 base. This CDR3 is 14 amino acids long. CDR3 DNA sequence: TGTGCCAGCACACCGGGACAGGGGTCCTACGAGCAGTACTTC. Translated, it gives CASTPGQGSYEQYF.

In this sample, this clonotype turned up many times. The chain is built from TRBV12-3 or TRBV12-4 and TRBJ2-5, with 9 bases aligning to TRBD2. After removal of 6 bases from V and 4 bases from J, the junction contained 9 bases not matched to a gene. The CDR3 has 15 residues. CDR3 in amino acids: CASSRAGGPRETQYF. CDR3 DNA sequence: TGTGCCAGCAGCCGGGCGGGGGGGCCGAGAGAGACCCAGTACTTC.

The chain links TRBV5-1 to TRBJ2-7; 9 positions match TRBD1. Germline CDR1 is SGHRS and CDR2 is YFSETQ. Losses at the gene ends were 3 bases for V and 6 bases for J; bases not matched to a gene: 1. This CDR3 contains 12 residues. CDR3: CASSWTGAEQYF. The CDR3 DNA reads as TGCGCCAGCAGCTGGACAGGGGCCGAGCAGTACTTC.

The genes are TRBV12-3 or TRBV12-4 and TRBJ2-3, with TRBD2 identical over 13 bases. J gave up 4 bases and V 8 bases, and 3 bases lay outside the gene matches. The CDR3 sequence is 14 residues long. The CDR3 sequence: CASGTSGTADTQYF. CDR3 coding DNA: TGTGCCAGCGGGACTAGCGGGACCGCAGATACGCAGTATTTT.